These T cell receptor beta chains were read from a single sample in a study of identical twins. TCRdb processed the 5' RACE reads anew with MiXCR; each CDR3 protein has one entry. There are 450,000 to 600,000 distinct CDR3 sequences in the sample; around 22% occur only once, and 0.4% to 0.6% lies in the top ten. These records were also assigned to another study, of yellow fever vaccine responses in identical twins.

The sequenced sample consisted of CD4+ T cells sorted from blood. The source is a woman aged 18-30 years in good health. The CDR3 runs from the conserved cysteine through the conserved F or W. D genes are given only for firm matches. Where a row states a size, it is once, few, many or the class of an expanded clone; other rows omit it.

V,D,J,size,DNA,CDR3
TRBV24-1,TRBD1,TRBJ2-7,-,TGTGCCACCAGTGGGGGGGACAGGCAGTCCTACGAGCAGTACTTC,CATSGGDRQSYEQYF
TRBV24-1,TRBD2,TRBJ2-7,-,TGTGCCACCAGTGATGGGCGGGAGGGCTACGAGCAGTACTTC,CATSDGREGYEQYF
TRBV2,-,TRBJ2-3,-,TGTGCCAGCACCCAGAGGGTAGGGTTTGATACAGATACGCAGTATTTT,CASTQRVGFDTDTQYF
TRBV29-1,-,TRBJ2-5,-,TGCAGCTCATCCGGGGGGAGGGGGAAAGAGACCCAGTACTTC,CSSSGGRGKETQYF
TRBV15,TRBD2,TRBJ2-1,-,TGTGCCACCAGCAGAGGGGGACTAGCGGGAGAGAATGAGCAGTTCTTC,CATSRGGLAGENEQFF
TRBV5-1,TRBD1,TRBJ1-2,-,TGCGCCAGCAGCTTGGCCGGGACAGGGGTTTCGTCGAACGGCTACACCTTC,CASSLAGTGVSSNGYTF
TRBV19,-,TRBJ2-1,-,TGTGCCAGTAGTTTCGGGACGGACAATGAGCAGTTCTTC,CASSFGTDNEQFF
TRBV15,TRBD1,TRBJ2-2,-,TGTGCCACCAGCAGAGTGCAGGGCAGGGGGCCTGGCGGGGAGCTGTTTTTT,CATSRVQGRGPGGELFF
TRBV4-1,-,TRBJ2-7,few,TGCGCCAGCAGCCAGGTGACTTCCTACGAGCAGTACTTC,CASSQVTSYEQYF
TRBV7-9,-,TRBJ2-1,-,TGTGCCAGCAGCTTAGGGAGACGGGGGTTGGGGAATGAGCAGTTCTTC,CASSLGRRGLGNEQFF
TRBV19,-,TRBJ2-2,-,TGTGCCAGTAGTATAGGCGCGGCTATGATCACCGGGGAGCTGTTTTTT,CASSIGAAMITGELFF
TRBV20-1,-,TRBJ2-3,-,TGCAGTGCTAGATTGTGGGAGTCATCAGATACGCAGTATTTT,CSARLWESSDTQYF
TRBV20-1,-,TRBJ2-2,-,TGCAGTGCTAGAATCTCGAACACCGGGGAGCTGTTTTTT,CSARISNTGELFF